This T cell receptor beta chain was sequenced during a study of identical twins. V lost 0 bases, J lost 3 bases, and 7 bases stayed unmatched. CDR1 DFQATT and CDR2 SNEGSKA come from the germline V gene (reference sequence). The CDR3 covers 15 residues. Study-wide results and caveats: The more abundant beta clonotypes in cord blood had fewer insertions, and memory repertoires did not show this. Shared out-of-frame alpha sequences (those common to twins) showed excess low generation probability. The study found weaker excess twin sharing in beta out-of-frame sequences.

TCRdb processed the 5' RACE reads anew with MiXCR; each CDR3 protein has one entry. The repertoire includes approximately 500,000 distinct CDR3 sequences, 20% to 25% of them detected once, and roughly 3% sits in the top ten. This clonotype has a handful of counts. Antigen unknown. The same specimen was also included in a second study, on T cells expressing NK-cell markers.

This receptor was identified in a woman under 30 in good health. V and J are TRBV20-1 and TRBJ2-7, with 8 bases lining up with TRBD2. The source material was CD4+ T cells sorted from blood. The CDR3 DNA follows: TGCAGTGCTAGAGATCCAGCGGGGGCCGTCTACGAGCAGTACTTC. Translation: CSARDPAGAVYEQYF.